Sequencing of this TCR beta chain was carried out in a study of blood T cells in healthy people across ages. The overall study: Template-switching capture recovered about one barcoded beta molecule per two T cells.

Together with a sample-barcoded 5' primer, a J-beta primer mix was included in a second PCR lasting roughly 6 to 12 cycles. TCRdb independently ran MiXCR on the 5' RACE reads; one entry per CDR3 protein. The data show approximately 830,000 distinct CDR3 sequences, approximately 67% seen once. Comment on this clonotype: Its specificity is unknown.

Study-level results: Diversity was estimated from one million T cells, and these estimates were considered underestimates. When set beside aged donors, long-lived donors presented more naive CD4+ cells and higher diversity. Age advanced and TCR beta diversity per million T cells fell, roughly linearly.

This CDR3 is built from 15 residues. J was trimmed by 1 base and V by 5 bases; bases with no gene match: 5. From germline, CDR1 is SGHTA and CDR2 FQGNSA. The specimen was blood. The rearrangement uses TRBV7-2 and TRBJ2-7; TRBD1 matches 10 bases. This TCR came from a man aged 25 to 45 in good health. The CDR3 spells CASSKGTGVSYEQYF. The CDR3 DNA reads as TGTGCCAGCAGCAAAGGGACAGGGGTTTCCTACGAGCAGTACTTC. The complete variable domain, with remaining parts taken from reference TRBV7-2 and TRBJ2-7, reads GAGVSQSPSNKVTEKGKDVELRCDPISGHTALYWYRQSLGQGLEFLIYFQGNSAPDKSGLPSDRFSAERTGGSVSTLTIQRTQQEDSAVYLCASSKGTGVSYEQYFGPGTRLTVT.